The 5 T cell receptor beta chains listed next were all sequenced from one sample in a study of PD-1 blockade in mismatch repair-deficient tumors. Repertoires were generated with immunoSEQ multiplex PCR, while TCRdb's copy carries only in-frame clones and drops some. In the table there are around 62,000 clones, 78% of which are singletons. The sequenced sample was peripheral blood, obtained 2 weeks after starting pembrolizumab. The receptor set was obtained from an adult with mismatch repair-deficient cancer.

This clone was seen only a few times. This chain links TRBV7-2 with TRBJ2-5; D remains unclear. Germline loops: CDR1 SGHTA, CDR2 FQGNSA. This CDR3 comprises 13 residues. The V end was cut by 4 bases, the J end by 2 bases, with 8 bases between. The CDR3 region is CASSSAPQETQYF. CDR3 in DNA: TGTGCCAGCAGCTCAGCGCCGCAAGAGACCCAGTACTTC.

This clone occurred a few times. The chain joins TRBV11-2 to TRBJ2-7; unclear D gene. The germline CDR1 and CDR2 sequences are SGHAT and FQNNGV. CDR3 length equals 13 residues. Trimming removed 2 bases from V and 5 bases from J, with 10 bases in between. The CDR3 is CASSLSVVNEQYF. The DNA of the CDR3 is TGTGCCAGCAGCTTAAGTGTGGTAAACGAGCAGTACTTC.

The V call is TRBV6-5, the J call TRBJ2-3; 7 nucleotides line up with TRBD2. The CDR3 runs 15 residues. Germline CDR1 is MNHEY and CDR2 is SVGAGI. V shed 8 bases, J shed 2 bases, and the junction held 10 bases outside the gene matches. The CDR3 region is CASQTGGRPTDTQYF. CDR3 DNA sequence: TGTGCCAGCCAGACGGGCGGGAGACCCACAGATACGCAGTATTTT.

CDR3 protein: CASSLSAVRRHGYTF. For the CDR3, the DNA is TGTGCCAGCAGCTTGTCGGCCGTTCGCCGCCACGGCTACACCTTC. The chain carries TRBV5-4 and TRBJ1-2; D is ambiguous. Germline V gene data show CDR1 as SGHNT and CDR2 as YYREEE (reference sequence). CDR3 size: 15 residues. Trimming took off 1 base at V and 8 bases at J, with 18 bases between the two ends.

The rearrangement uses TRBV6-5 and TRBJ1-2; D not resolved. The CDR3 sequence is 13 residues long. Germline V CDR1 and CDR2: MNHEY, SVGAGI. V lost 0 bases to trimming and J lost 8 bases, with 10 bases between them. CDR3 loop: CASSYSQATGYTF. CDR3 bases: TGTGCCAGCAGTTACTCGCAGGCGACAGGCTACACCTTC.